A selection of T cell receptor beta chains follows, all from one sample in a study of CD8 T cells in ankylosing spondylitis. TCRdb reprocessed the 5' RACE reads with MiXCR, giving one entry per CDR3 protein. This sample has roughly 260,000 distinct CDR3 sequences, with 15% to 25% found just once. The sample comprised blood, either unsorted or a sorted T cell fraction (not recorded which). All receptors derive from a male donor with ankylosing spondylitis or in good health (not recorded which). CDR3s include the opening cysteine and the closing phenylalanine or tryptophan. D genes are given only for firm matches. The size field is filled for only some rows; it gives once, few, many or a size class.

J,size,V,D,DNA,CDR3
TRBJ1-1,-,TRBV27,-,TGTGCCAGCAGTTTGTCGGGCCCGGGCGGGGAAGCTTTCTTT,CASSLSGPGGEAFF
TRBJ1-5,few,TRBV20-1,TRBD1,TGCAGTGCCAGGCCGGGACAGGTCAATCAGCCCCAGCATTTT,CSARPGQVNQPQHF
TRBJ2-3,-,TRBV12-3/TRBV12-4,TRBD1,TGTGCCAGCAGTTTCGACAGGGGGGCGGATGCGCAGTATTTT,CASSFDRGADAQYF
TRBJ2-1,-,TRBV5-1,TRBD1,TGCGCCAGCAGCCCCGGGACAGGGAACAGGAATGAGCAGTTCTTC,CASSPGTGNRNEQFF
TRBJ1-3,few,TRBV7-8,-,TGTGCCAGCAGCACCGGGGTAGGGGGTACTGGAAACACCATATATTTT,CASSTGVGGTGNTIYF
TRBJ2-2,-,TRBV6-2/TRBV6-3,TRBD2,TGTGCCAGCAGGTTGGGACTAGCGGGAGTCGGGGAGCTGTTTTTT,CASRLGLAGVGELFF
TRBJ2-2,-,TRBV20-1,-,TGCAGTGCTAGGGGTGGGACCGCGAACACCGGGGAGCTGTTTTTT,CSARGGTANTGELFF
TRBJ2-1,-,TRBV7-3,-,TGTGCCAGCAGCTTAATGGGGACGAGGCGCAACAATGAGCAGTTCTTC,CASSLMGTRRNNEQFF
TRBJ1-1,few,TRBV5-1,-,TGCGCCAGCAGCACCGGACAGCCGAACACTGAAGCTTTCTTT,CASSTGQPNTEAFF
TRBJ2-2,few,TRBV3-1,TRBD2,TGTGCCAGCAGCCAACGACTAGCGGGGGTCGGTGGCGGGGAGCTGTTTTTT,CASSQRLAGVGGGELFF
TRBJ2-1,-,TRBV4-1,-,TGCGCCAGCAGCCACCAGGGCTCCATTGGTGAGCAGTTCTTC,CASSHQGSIGEQFF
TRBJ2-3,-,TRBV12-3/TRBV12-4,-,TGTGCCAGTTTAGGGGGGGCACCTAGCACAGATACGCAGTATTTT,CASLGGAPSTDTQYF
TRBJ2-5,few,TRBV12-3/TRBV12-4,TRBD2,TGTGCCAGCAGACTAGCGGGGGCCTACCAAGAGACCCAGTACTTC,CASRLAGAYQETQYF
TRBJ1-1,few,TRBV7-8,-,TGTGCCAGCAGGCTTGTCGGCGACACTGAAGCTTTCTTT,CASRLVGDTEAFF
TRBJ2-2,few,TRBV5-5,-,TGTGCCAGCAGCAGCACAGGGATCGCCGGGGAGCTGTTTTTT,CASSSTGIAGELFF
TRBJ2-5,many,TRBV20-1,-,TGCAGTGCTAGATACGGGGAGACCCAGTACTTC,CSARYGETQYF
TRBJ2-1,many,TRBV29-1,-,TGCAGCGTTGAAGAAGGTCGGGGAGACTTC,CSVEEGRGDF
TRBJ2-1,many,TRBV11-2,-,TGTGCCAGCAGCTTAGAGGCGCTCTACAATGAGCAGTTCTTC,CASSLEALYNEQFF
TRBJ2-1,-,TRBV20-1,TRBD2,TGCAGTGCTCTGGGACTAGCGGGCCCCCATGAGCAGTTCTTC,CSALGLAGPHEQFF
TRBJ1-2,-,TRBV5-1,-,TGCGCCAGCAGCTTGGTCGGGCTCGGGAACCATGGCTACACCTTC,CASSLVGLGNHGYTF
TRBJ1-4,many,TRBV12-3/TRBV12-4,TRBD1,TGTGCCAGCGGAAGACAGGGAAGGGGGGCTAATGAAAAACTGTTTTTT,CASGRQGRGANEKLFF
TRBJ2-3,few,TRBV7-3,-,TGTGCCAGCAGCATGGGGGTGAGCACAGATACGCAGTATTTT,CASSMGVSTDTQYF
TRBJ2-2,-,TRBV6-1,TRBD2,TGTGCCAGCAGTCCCCGACTAGCGGGGGCGACGAACACCGGGGAGCTGTTTTTT,CASSPRLAGATNTGELFF
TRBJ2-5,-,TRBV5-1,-,TGCGCCAGCAGTCATAGTGAAGAGACCCAGTACTTC,CASSHSEETQYF
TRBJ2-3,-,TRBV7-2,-,TGTGCCAGCAGCCCCGGACTCACGCAGTATTTT,CASSPGLTQYF
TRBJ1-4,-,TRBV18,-,TGTGCCAGCTCACCACCAGGCACTAATGAAAAACTGTTTTTT,CASSPPGTNEKLFF
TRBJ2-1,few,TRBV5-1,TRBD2,TGCGCCAGCAGCTTGGGGACTAGCGGTTTTACCTACAATGAGCAGTTCTTC,CASSLGTSGFTYNEQFF
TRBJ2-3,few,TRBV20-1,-,TGCAGTGCTAGAGAGGGGGGAGGCAGCACAGATACGCAGTATTTT,CSAREGGGSTDTQYF
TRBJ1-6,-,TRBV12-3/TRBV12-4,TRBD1,TGTGCCAGCAGTTTGGGTGGGGGGACAGGTAGATCACCCCTCCACTTT,CASSLGGGTGRSPLHF
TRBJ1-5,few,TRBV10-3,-,TGTGCCATCAGTGAGTCGAGTCTGGGGTCGGGTCAGCCCCAGCATTTT,CAISESSLGSGQPQHF
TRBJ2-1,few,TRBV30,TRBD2,TGTGCCTTCTCCCTGGAACAGCGGGGGGTGGGTGAGCAGTTCTTC,CAFSLEQRGVGEQFF
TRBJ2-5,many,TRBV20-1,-,TGCAGTGCTAGAAGAGGAGGCGTCAGCCAAAAGACCCAGTACTTC,CSARRGGVSQKTQYF
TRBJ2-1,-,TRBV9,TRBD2,TGTGCCAGCAGCCCCCGGGGTAGCGGGATCGGTGAGCAGTTCTTC,CASSPRGSGIGEQFF
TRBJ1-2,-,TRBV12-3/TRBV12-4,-,TGTGCCAGCAGTTTAAAATTGCGGGGGCTGGACTATGGCTACACCTTC,CASSLKLRGLDYGYTF
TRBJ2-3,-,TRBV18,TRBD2,TGTGCCAGCTCACAGCGGGGTTCCACAGATACGCAGTATTTT,CASSQRGSTDTQYF
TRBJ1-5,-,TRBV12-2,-,TGTGCAAGTCGCTTACCATCCCTTCGGCAGCCCCAGCATTTT,CASRLPSLRQPQHF
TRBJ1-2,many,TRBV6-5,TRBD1,TGTGCCAGCAGTTCCCGGACAGGAGACTATGGCTACACCTTC,CASSSRTGDYGYTF
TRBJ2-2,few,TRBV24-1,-,TGTGCCACCAGTGAATCACCTACCGGGGAGCTGTTTTTT,CATSESPTGELFF
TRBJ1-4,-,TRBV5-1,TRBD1,TGCGCCAGCAGCCAGCCGGGACAGGGGGTGGAAAAACTGTTTTTT,CASSQPGQGVEKLFF
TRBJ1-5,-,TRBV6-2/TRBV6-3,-,TGTGCCAGCAGTGGAAATGGCCCCCAGCATTTT,CASSGNGPQHF
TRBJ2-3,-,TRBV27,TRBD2,TGTGCCAGCAGTTACCCGACTCTAGCGGGGGATACGCAGTATTTT,CASSYPTLAGDTQYF